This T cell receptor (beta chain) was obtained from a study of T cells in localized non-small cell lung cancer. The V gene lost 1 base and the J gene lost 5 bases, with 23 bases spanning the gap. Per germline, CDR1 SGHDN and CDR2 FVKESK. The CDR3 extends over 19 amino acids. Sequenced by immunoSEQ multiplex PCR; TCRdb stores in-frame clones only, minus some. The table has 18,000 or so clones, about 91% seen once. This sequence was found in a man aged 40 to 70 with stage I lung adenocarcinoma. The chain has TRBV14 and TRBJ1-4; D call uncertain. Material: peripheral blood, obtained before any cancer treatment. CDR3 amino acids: CASSQAPWPDAGPNEKLFF. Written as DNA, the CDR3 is TGTGCCAGCAGCCAAGCCCCCTGGCCGGACGCTGGCCCCAATGAAAAACTGTTTTTT.